The 25 T cell receptor beta chains reported below all come from one sample, sequenced in a study of cytomegalovirus exposure and HLA in healthy donors (dated by TCRdb to between 2016 and 2019). The receptor library was made with the immunoSEQ multiplex PCR assay. TCRdb retrieved this table from immuneACCESS and kept in-frame rearrangements only. Not all clones are present; in checked studies, unresolved V genes account for under half, and no reason is known for the remainder. The sample records under 85,000 clones, approximately 94% of which are singletons. Approximately 3.4% of the sample rests with the top ten. The specimen sequenced was PBMCs. These receptors originate from a woman between 18 and 29 years old in good health and CMV-seropositive.

This clone was seen once. The chain carries TRBV19 and TRBJ1-5; D ambiguous. CDR1 and CDR2 from the germline V gene are LNHDA and SQIVND (reference sequence). V lost 7 bases to trimming and J lost 0 bases, with 10 bases between them. This CDR3 comprises 14 residues. This CDR3 is CASMAGYSNQPQHF. CDR3 in DNA: TGTGCCAGTATGGCAGGCTATAGCAATCAGCCCCAGCATTTT.

The chain has TRBV5-4 and TRBJ2-1, with 13 bases lining up with TRBD2. The CDR3 runs 15 residues. V shed 3 bases and J 7 bases; nucleotides not matched to a gene: 4. Germline loops: CDR1 SGHNT, CDR2 YYREEE (reference sequence). The DNA for the CDR3 is TGTGCCAGCAGCTCGGGGACTAGCGGGAAAAATGAGCAGTTCTTC. It codes for CASSSGTSGKNEQFF.

The V call is TRBV28, the J call TRBJ1-2; D is possibly TRBD1 (6 bases). The V gene lost 6 bases and the J gene lost 0 bases, with 14 bases spanning the gap. The V gene's germline CDR1 is MDHEN and CDR2 SYDVKM. This CDR3 has 15 residues. CDR3 sequence: CASSTPNRANYGYTF. The CDR3 coding sequence is TGTGCCAGCAGCACCCCGAACAGGGCTAACTATGGCTACACCTTC.

The chain couples TRBV4-1 to TRBJ2-7; D may be TRBD1 (6 bases). The germline V gene has CDR1 MGHRA and CDR2 YSYEKL. V lost 0 bases to trimming and J lost 5 bases, with 8 bases between them. The CDR3 contains 13 residues. As DNA, the CDR3 is TGCGCCAGCAGCCAAGATTACAGGGACGAGCAGTACTTC. It translates to CASSQDYRDEQYF.

The CDR3 protein is CASTSRLAGGSEQYF. DNA of the CDR3: TGTGCCAGCACCTCAAGGCTAGCGGGAGGATCCGAGCAGTACTTC. This chain joins TRBV6-5 and TRBJ2-7, with 11 bases that match TRBD2. Germline V CDR1 and CDR2: MNHEY, SVGAGI. V dropped 7 bases and J dropped 6; count of bases not matched to a gene: 11. This CDR3 region has 15 residues.

This clone was counted once. CDR3 protein: CATSPLGSSYEQYF. CDR3 in DNA: TGTGCCACCAGCCCGCTAGGGAGCTCCTACGAGCAGTACTTC. The chain carries TRBV15 and TRBJ2-7; possible D gene TRBD2, 5 bases. The CDR3 loop spans 14 amino acids. V was pared by 5 bases and J by 0 bases, with 11 bases between. Germline assignment: CDR1 LNHNV and CDR2 YYDKDF (reference sequence).

This chain uses TRBV5-1 with TRBJ1-3; maybe TRBD1 (6 bases). Germline assignment: CDR1 SGHRS and CDR2 YFSETQ. Trimming removed 7 bases from V and 0 bases from J, with 8 bases in between. The CDR3 is made up of 13 amino acids. The chain's CDR3 is CASRTVSGNTIYF. In nucleotides, the CDR3 is TGCGCCAGCCGGACAGTCTCTGGAAACACCATATATTTT.

The CDR3 reads CASSLGQGAAGKLFF. CDR3 nucleotide sequence: TGTGCCAGCAGCCTAGGACAGGGGGCTGCTGGAAAACTGTTTTTT. The rearrangement links TRBV7-2 to TRBJ1-4; 11 bases match TRBD1. The germline V gene encodes CDR1 SGHTA and CDR2 FQGNSA. This CDR3 spans 15 amino acids. After removal of 5 bases from V and 10 bases from J, the junction contained 9 bases not matched to a gene.

CDR3: CASSQKRDLHEQYF. The CDR3 DNA is TGTGCCAGCAGCCAGAAAAGGGACTTACACGAGCAGTACTTC. V and J are TRBV7-8 and TRBJ2-7; D is perhaps TRBD2 (6 bases). With 5 bases removed from V and 5 bases from J, the gap between germline ends came to 16 bases. Per the germline V gene, CDR1 is SGHVS and CDR2 is FQNEAQ. The CDR3 is 14 amino acids.

The chain links TRBV19 to TRBJ2-1; 9 nucleotides match TRBD1. The CDR3 is 16 amino acids. In germline, CDR1 is LNHDA, CDR2 SQIVND (reference sequence). Trimming took 6 bases from V and 0 from J; bases not matched to a gene: 6. CDR3 bases: TGTGCCAGTAGGGACAGGGGTCTAAGCTCCTACAATGAGCAGTTCTTC. Protein sequence: CASRDRGLSSYNEQFF.

V usage is TRBV7-8 and J usage is TRBJ2-7, with D possibly TRBD1 on 5 matching bases. CDR3 length: 14 amino acids. V shed 4 bases and J shed 4 bases, with 14 bases lying between them. Germline CDR1 reads SGHVS; CDR2 reads FQNEAQ. The CDR3 region is CASSSDRGKYEQYF. CDR3 DNA sequence: TGTGCCAGCAGCTCCGATAGGGGAAAATACGAGCAGTACTTC.

The chain couples TRBV7-9 to TRBJ1-1; 8 bases line up with TRBD1. Trimming removed 1 base from V and 4 bases from J; junction bases left unmatched: 8. Germline V lookup: CDR1 SEHNR, CDR2 FQNEAQ (reference sequence). This CDR3 is 16 amino acids long. DNA of the CDR3: TGTGCCAGCAGCTTAGGGATCGGACAGGGATTCACTGAAGCTTTCTTT. As protein: CASSLGIGQGFTEAFF.

J is TRBJ2-5 and V is TRBV11-1, with TRBD1 matching over 9 bases. TRBJ2-7 explains the end of the DNA better; the J call may be wrong. The length of the CDR3 is 13 residues. In germline, CDR1 is SGHAT, CDR2 FQDESV (reference sequence). Here the CDR3 reads CASTRDRANEQYF. The CDR3 bases are TGTGCCAGCACCCGGGACAGGGCGAACGAGCAGTACTTC.

The gene calls are TRBV5-4 and TRBJ2-3, with TRBD2 identical over 9 bases. The germline V gene encodes CDR1 SGHNT and CDR2 YYREEE (reference sequence). V lost 0 bases and J lost 4; bases outside the gene matches: 3. The CDR3 is made up of 15 amino acids. The CDR3 coding sequence is TGTGCCAGCAGCTTGGGCGGGGGGGTGCCAGATACGCAGTATTTT. Translation: CASSLGGGVPDTQYF.

The J gene is TRBJ2-7, the V gene TRBV7-8; the match to TRBD2 covers 8 bases. V shed 1 base, J shed 6 bases, and the junction held 5 bases outside the gene matches. The CDR3 contains 14 residues. Looked up from germline, CDR1 is SGHVS and CDR2 is FQNEAQ. DNA of the CDR3: TGTGCCAGCAGCTTAGGAGGGACTAGGGCCGAGCAGTACTTC. Encoded protein: CASSLGGTRAEQYF. Full variable domain (outside the CDR3, taken from reference TRBV7-8 and TRBJ2-7): GAGVSQSPRYKVAKRGQDVALRCDPISGHVSLFWYQQALGQGPEFLTYFQNEAQLDKSGLPSDRFFAERPEGSVSTLKIQRTQQEDSAVYLCASSLGGTRAEQYFGPGTRLTVT.

This clone was found once. The J gene is TRBJ2-5, the V gene TRBV6-5; the D gene is possibly TRBD1 (5 bases). Trimming took 0 bases from V and 5 from J, leaving 13 bases between them. From germline, CDR1 is MNHEY and CDR2 SVGAGI. The CDR3 consists of 15 residues. CDR3 sequence reads: CASSYSAGRRETQYF. CDR3 nucleotides: TGTGCCAGCAGTTACTCGGCAGGGCGTAGGGAGACCCAGTACTTC.

The chain carries TRBV5-4 and TRBJ2-5; TRBD2 matches at 7 bases. There are 14 residues in the CDR3. Germline V gives CDR1 SGHNT, CDR2 YYREEE (reference sequence). After removal of 1 base from V and 4 bases from J, the junction contained 4 bases not matched to a gene. The CDR3, as DNA: TGTGCCAGCAGCTTGTGGGGGGGTCGAGAGACCCAGTACTTC. Translation: CASSLWGGRETQYF.

This clone was observed a few times. V is TRBV2 and J is TRBJ1-1, with D possibly being TRBD1 (5 bases). The CDR3 has 13 residues. Germline V gives CDR1 SNHLY, CDR2 FYNNEI. V lost 6 bases and J lost 2, with 10 bases in between. CDR3 DNA: TGTGCCAGCAGAGGAGACAGAAACACTGAAGCTTTCTTT. This translates into CASRGDRNTEAFF.

This clone was detected only a few times. The chain joins TRBV11-2 to TRBJ2-7, with D unclear. Trimming removed 1 base from V and 7 bases from J, with 8 bases in between. Germline V gives CDR1 SGHAT, CDR2 FQNNGV. This CDR3 has 12 amino acids. The CDR3 nucleotides are TGTGCCAGCAGCTTAGTTCTTCTTGAGCAGTACTTC. Its translation: CASSLVLLEQYF.

The table lists this clone with a count of one. This sequence joins TRBV4-1 and TRBJ2-7, with TRBD2 as a possible D gene (5 bases). The CDR3 is 13 amino acids. Germline V CDR1 and CDR2: MGHRA, YSYEKL. V was cut by 1 base and J by 1 base, with 5 bases left in between. As DNA, the CDR3 is TGCGCCAGCAGCCAAGCGGGATCCTACGAGCAGTACTTC. Protein product: CASSQAGSYEQYF.

V gene TRBV5-1 combines with J gene TRBJ2-7, with 10 bases fitting TRBD1. The germline V gene encodes CDR1 SGHRS and CDR2 YFSETQ. V gave up 3 bases and J gave up 1 base; unmatched junction bases: 1. This CDR3 comprises 14 residues. Here the CDR3 DNA reads TGCGCCAGCAGCTGGACAGGGGGTTCCTACGAGCAGTACTTC. Translated, it gives CASSWTGGSYEQYF.

This clone was recorded only once. This chain joins TRBV2 and TRBJ1-5; 7 bases match TRBD1. The trim removed 6 bases at V and 4 bases at J, leaving 3 bases unmatched. The V gene's germline CDR1 is SNHLY and CDR2 FYNNEI. This CDR3 is built from 13 residues. CDR3 sequence reads: CASSGDSNQPQHF. The CDR3 nucleotides are TGTGCCAGCAGCGGGGACAGTAATCAGCCCCAGCATTTT. Looking up the rest from reference TRBV2 and TRBJ1-5 gives the full variable domain: EPEVTQTPSHQVTQMGQEVILRCVPISNHLYFYWYRQILGQKVEFLVSFYNNEISEKSEIFDDQFSVERPDGSNFTLKIRSTKLEDSAMYFCASSGDSNQPQHFGDGTRLSIL.

There are a few counts of this clone. The J gene is TRBJ1-5, the V gene TRBV5-1; no clear D gene. The CDR3 sequence is 13 residues long. The germline V gene has CDR1 SGHRS and CDR2 YFSETQ. V was clipped by 0 bases and J by 6 bases, with 7 bases between them. The CDR3: CASSLGAGQPQHF. CDR3 DNA sequence: TGCGCCAGCAGCTTGGGGGCAGGTCAGCCCCAGCATTTT. Looking up the rest from reference TRBV5-1 and TRBJ1-5 gives the full variable domain: KAGVTQTPRYLIKTRGQQVTLSCSPISGHRSVSWYQQTPGQGLQFLFEYFSETQRNKGNFPGRFSGRQFSNSRSEMNVSTLELGDSALYLCASSLGAGQPQHFGDGTRLSIL.

This clone was seen once. This rearrangement joins TRBV7-8 to TRBJ2-2; D might be TRBD2 (5 bases). The germline CDR1 and CDR2 sequences are SGHVS and FQNEAQ. CDR3 length equals 16 residues. V was clipped by 3 bases and J by 4 bases, with 15 bases between them. The CDR3 nucleotides read TGTGCCAGCAGCTTGACTATCGGGGTGGGCACCGGGGAGCTGTTTTTT. This sequence encodes CASSLTIGVGTGELFF.

CDR3 loop: CASSLRGGWSGEQFF. Here the CDR3 DNA reads TGTGCCAGCAGCCTGAGGGGGGGGTGGTCGGGTGAGCAGTTCTTC. J is TRBJ2-1 and V is TRBV5-4; D is perhaps TRBD2 (7 bases). The CDR3 is made up of 15 amino acids. Germline V lookup: CDR1 SGHNT, CDR2 YYREEE (reference sequence). V was clipped by 4 bases and J by 9 bases, with 20 bases between them.